This T cell receptor beta chain was sequenced for a study of blood T cell repertoires in COVID-19. Across the study: The United States, Italy and Spain were the sources of the acute and convalescent COVID-19 samples. T cells, B-cell-depleted T cells, or PBMCs provided the cDNA or gDNA that served as material.

Per the original methods: From reference gene primer amplification, estimates of nucleated cell counts were derived. Clones were read by immunoSEQ multiplex PCR, and TCRdb kept only the in-frame ones, dropping some. V, J and clone size reflect that table, while D and trimming were determined from the DNA. The sample carries approximately 300,000 clones, 80% to 95% recorded once. The CDR3 is made up of 15 amino acids. CDR1 and CDR2 (germline): MDHEN, SYDVKM. The V gene end was trimmed by 5 bases and the J gene end by 2 bases; junction bases not matched to a gene: 6. It was during active infection that Seattle patients were enrolled and then longitudinally followed.

This receptor was obtained from a woman aged 30 to 39 with COVID-19, enrolled during active disease. The sample comprised peripheral blood. The J gene is TRBJ2-7, the V gene TRBV28; TRBD1 aligns across 10 bases. For the CDR3, the DNA is TGTGCCAGCAGTCTGGGGACAGGGGTACCCTACGAGCAGTACTTC. The encoded protein is CASSLGTGVPYEQYF. Filled out from reference TRBV28 and TRBJ2-7, the complete variable domain reads DVKVTQSSRYLVKRTGEKVFLECVQDMDHENMFWYRQDPGLGLRLIYFSYDVKMKEKGDIPEGYSVSREKKERFSLILESASTNQTSMYLCASSLGTGVPYEQYFGPGTRLTVT.